A single sample is the source of the 25 T cell receptor beta chains below, sequenced in a study of post-analysis software for immune sequencing data. Study-wide points: Five TRBV segments were more frequent in patients than controls; TRBV5-6, TRBV5-1 and TRBV20-1 belonged to this group.

TCR beta libraries were prepared from cDNA with unique molecular identifiers. Each CDR3 protein is one row after TCRdb ran MiXCR on the PCR reads. The sample shows approximately 730,000 distinct CDR3 sequences, just under 30% of them seen only once. For these receptors, no antigen is known. Sequencing was performed on blood. The receptors derive from a girl between 5 and 17 years old with multiple sclerosis.

This clonotype was observed a handful of times. This CDR3 reads CASSSTPRTYNEQFF. The DNA of the CDR3 is TGCGCCAGCAGCTCGACTCCCCGAACCTACAATGAGCAGTTCTTC. This sequence joins TRBV4-1 and TRBJ2-1; the D is unclear. V was trimmed by 5 bases and J by 2 bases, leaving 13 bases between them. The CDR3 is made up of 15 amino acids. Germline CDR1 MGHRA, CDR2 YSYEKL.

The genes are TRBV12-3 or TRBV12-4 and TRBJ2-3; tentatively, D is TRBD2 (7 bases). The V gene lost 8 bases and the J gene lost 4 bases, with 19 bases spanning the gap. The CDR3 loop spans 15 amino acids. In DNA, the CDR3 is TGTGCCAGCTGTTGGCGGGGGCCGGAATCAGATACGCAGTATTTT. Its protein product is CASCWRGPESDTQYF.

The chain combines TRBV18 with TRBJ1-4; possibly TRBD1 for D (5 bases). CDR3 length: 13 amino acids. CDR1 and CDR2 (germline): KGHSH, LQKENI. V was shortened by 3 bases and J by 14 bases, with 16 bases between the two germline ends. CDR3 DNA sequence: TGTGCCAGCTCACCTCGACAGACCCGTAACCTGTTTTTT. Translating it yields CASSPRQTRNLFF.

The table lists this clonotype with many counts. This chain uses TRBV6-2 or TRBV6-3 with TRBJ2-1, with 14 positions matching TRBD2. V trimming: 5 bases; J trimming: 10 bases; junction bases outside the gene matches: 7. This CDR3 comprises 15 residues. CDR1 MNHEY and CDR2 SVGEGT come from the germline V gene. The CDR3 region is CASSPGTSGRDEQFF. The DNA of the CDR3 is TGTGCCAGCAGTCCCGGGACTAGCGGGAGAGACGAGCAGTTCTTC.

This clonotype has more than one count but fewer than ten. This chain joins TRBV11-2 and TRBJ2-1; 7 bases fit TRBD1. J gave up 2 bases and V 7 bases, and 5 bases lay outside the gene matches. The CDR3 totals 14 residues. From germline, CDR1 is SGHAT and CDR2 FQNNGV. As DNA, the CDR3 is TGTGCCAGCATCAAAGACAGGGCCTACAATGAGCAGTTCTTC. This codes for CASIKDRAYNEQFF.

In its sample, this clonotype was seen a few times. This rearrangement joins TRBV29-1 to TRBJ2-1, with a tentative D call TRBD2 (6 bases). The CDR3 extends over 14 amino acids. Germline V CDR1 and CDR2: SQVTM, ANQGSEA. V was clipped by 1 base and J by 0 bases, with 7 bases between them. DNA for the CDR3: TGCAGCGTTGAAGCGGGAGACTCCTACAATGAGCAGTTCTTC. Translated: CSVEAGDSYNEQFF.

About this clonotype itself: Given the absence of the conserved phenylalanine or tryptophan at the CDR3 end, a read error is likely. The chain is built from TRBV29-1 and TRBJ2-1; 9 positions match TRBD2. The CDR3 sequence is 13 residues long. Germline lookup yields CDR1 SQVTM and CDR2 ANQGSEA. J gave up 0 bases and V 7 bases, and 1 base lay outside the gene matches. Written as DNA, the CDR3 is TGCAGCGGTAGCGGGAGCTCCTACAATGAGCAGTTCTCC. It translates to CSGSGSSYNEQFS.

The chain couples TRBV15 to TRBJ1-2; the D is unclear. Germline CDR1 and CDR2: LNHNV and YYDKDF (reference sequence). The germline V and J ends were trimmed by 4 bases and 7 bases, with 13 bases remaining between them. This CDR3 is built from 13 residues. The CDR3 sequence is CATSTTGGSGYTF. For the CDR3, the DNA is TGTGCCACCAGCACCACCGGCGGGAGTGGCTACACCTTC.

The genes are TRBV10-3 and TRBJ2-1; either TRBD1 or TRBD2 may supply D (5 bases each). The CDR3 totals 13 residues. Trimming took off 11 bases at V and 1 base at J, with 12 bases between the two ends. The V gene's germline CDR1 is ENHRY and CDR2 SYGVKD. The CDR3 protein is CAFGGGSYNEQFF. In DNA form, the CDR3 reads TGTGCCTTCGGTGGGGGTTCCTACAATGAGCAGTTCTTC.

This clonotype was seen a few times. The chain joins TRBV5-1 to TRBJ2-7; tentatively, D is TRBD1 (6 bases). With 0 bases removed from V and 7 bases from J, the gap between germline ends came to 17 bases. Germline assignment: CDR1 SGHRS and CDR2 YFSETQ. The CDR3 loop spans 15 amino acids. In DNA form, the CDR3 reads TGCGCCAGCAGCTTGGTGGCAGGGGACGTTTGGGAGCAGTACTTC. It yields the protein CASSLVAGDVWEQYF.

This clonotype has a handful of counts. The genes are TRBV7-2 and TRBJ2-3; perhaps TRBD1 as D (6 bases). CDR1 SGHTA and CDR2 FQGNSA come from the germline V gene. Trimming took 1 base from V and 4 from J, leaving 12 bases between them. The CDR3 runs to 15 residues. CDR3 sequence: CASSLEGRQADTQYF. In DNA form, the CDR3 reads TGTGCCAGCAGCTTAGAGGGAAGACAGGCAGATACGCAGTATTTT.

This clonotype has only a few counts. This sequence joins TRBV6-1 and TRBJ2-7; D is perhaps TRBD1 (6 bases). This CDR3 contains 17 residues. In germline, CDR1 is MNHNS, CDR2 SASEGT. Trimming removed 3 bases at V and 0 bases at J, with 18 bases between. This CDR3 reads CASSEARWQGFSYEQYF. The CDR3 coding sequence is TGTGCCAGCAGTGAGGCACGGTGGCAGGGGTTCTCCTACGAGCAGTACTTC.

This clonotype was picked up a small number of times. The chain uses TRBV5-1 and TRBJ2-1, with a tentative D call TRBD1 (5 bases). This CDR3 region has 12 residues. Germline CDR1 is SGHRS and CDR2 is YFSETQ. The ends were cut back, 2 bases at V and 8 bases at J, with 8 bases in the middle. CDR3 bases: TGCGCCAGCAGCTTATGGGGCGATGAGCAGTTCTTC. Protein: CASSLWGDEQFF.

On this clonotype itself: A read error may produce the germline difference seen at one junction end. The chain couples TRBV6-1 to TRBJ1-5; D remains ambiguous. Germline V gene lookup returns CDR1 MNHNS and CDR2 SASEGT. The CDR3 consists of 15 residues. The CDR3 here is CASGDWRFSNQPQHF. CDR3 DNA sequence: TGTGCCAGCGGTGATTGGAGGTTCAGCAATCAGCCCCAGCATTTT.

The sample holds one count of this clonotype. V usage is TRBV27 and J usage is TRBJ1-1, with TRBD1 matching 9 bases. The length of the CDR3 is 17 residues. V was clipped by 5 bases and J by 3 bases; unmatched bases: 13. Looked up from germline, CDR1 is MNHEY and CDR2 is SMNVEV (reference sequence). The DNA for the CDR3 is TGTGCCAGCAGTGCCTGGGACAGGGCCTTTTTGTACACTGAAGCTTTCTTT. Its translation is CASSAWDRAFLYTEAFF.

At least ten counts were recorded for this clonotype. The chain uses TRBV6-4 and TRBJ2-1; maybe TRBD2 (5 bases). The CDR3 has 13 residues. Trimming shortened V by 7 bases and J by 6 bases, and 13 bases separated the two germline ends. Germline loops: CDR1 MRHNA, CDR2 SNTAGT. CDR3 region: CASTNGEGNEQFF. The CDR3 DNA follows: TGTGCCAGCACTAACGGTGAGGGCAATGAGCAGTTCTTC.

V is TRBV7-2 and J is TRBJ2-1, with D unclear. Trimming pared 3 bases from V and 10 bases from J, leaving 10 bases between. Germline CDR1 reads SGHTA; CDR2 reads FQGNSA. The CDR3 contains 12 residues. The CDR3 sequence: CASSFEGREQFF. The CDR3 DNA is TGTGCCAGCAGCTTCGAAGGACGGGAGCAGTTCTTC.

The chain employs TRBV7-2 and TRBJ1-1; no reliable D call. From germline, CDR1 is SGHTA and CDR2 FQGNSA. The germline V and J ends were trimmed by 3 bases and 11 bases, with 10 bases remaining between them. The CDR3 length is 11 residues. The CDR3 spells CASSFSQKAFF. CDR3 DNA sequence: TGTGCCAGCAGCTTTAGTCAAAAGGCTTTCTTT. Looking up the rest from reference TRBV7-2 and TRBJ1-1 gives the full variable domain: GAGVSQSPSNKVTEKGKDVELRCDPISGHTALYWYRQSLGQGLEFLIYFQGNSAPDKSGLPSDRFSAERTGGSVSTLTIQRTQQEDSAVYLCASSFSQKAFFGQGTRLTVV.

This clonotype has a handful of counts. The gene calls are TRBV5-1 and TRBJ1-6; D ambiguous. The CDR3 totals 13 residues. Germline CDR1 is SGHRS and CDR2 is YFSETQ. Trimming removed 3 bases from V and 13 bases from J, with 14 bases in between. The CDR3: CASSWGGQEPLHF. The CDR3 DNA reads TGCGCCAGCAGCTGGGGAGGGCAGGAGCCCCTCCACTTT.

The chain combines TRBV11-2 with TRBJ2-5; 13 bases map to TRBD2. With V trimmed by 5 bases and J by 2 bases, 5 bases remained unmatched. CDR3 length: 16 amino acids. The germline gives CDR1 SGHAT, CDR2 FQNNGV. The CDR3 DNA reads as TGTGCCAGCAGCCCACGGGGACTAGCGGGACAAGAGACCCAGTACTTC. This codes for CASSPRGLAGQETQYF.

The V call is TRBV20-1, the J call TRBJ1-5, with 7 bases matching TRBD1. CDR1 and CDR2 from the germline V gene are DFQATT and SNEGSKA (reference sequence). Germline trimming cut 5 bases from V and 5 bases from J; bases unmatched to any gene: 6. The CDR3 is 13 residues long. CDR3 DNA: TGCAGTGCTCGGGGGACAGCCGATCAGCCCCAGCATTTT. Protein product: CSARGTADQPQHF.

This clonotype has a count of ten or more. The V call is TRBV7-9, the J call TRBJ1-2; 7 positions agree with TRBD1. V was pared by 5 bases and J by 8 bases, with 20 bases of the junction left unmatched. CDR1 is SEHNR, CDR2 FQNEAQ, per germline (reference sequence). There are 17 residues in the CDR3. The CDR3 region is CASSLPRQGTTVGGYTF. Here the CDR3 DNA reads TGTGCCAGCAGCCTACCCAGACAGGGTACGACGGTGGGCGGCTACACCTTC.

Turning to this clonotype: One end of the junction does not line up with germline, which may come from a read error. V and J are TRBV7-9 and TRBJ2-1; 7 nucleotides agree with TRBD2. Germline V lookup: CDR1 SEHNR, CDR2 FQNEAQ (reference sequence). This CDR3 is built from 16 residues. The CDR3 spells CASSFPSGGSYNGQFF. The CDR3 DNA reads TGTGCCAGCAGCTTTCCTAGCGGCGGCTCCTACAATGGGCAGTTCTTC.

The chain recombines TRBV10-1 with TRBJ1-5; D is unclear. The CDR3 is made up of 13 amino acids. The V end lost 0 bases, the J end lost 5 bases, and 5 bases lay between the germline ends. CDR1 and CDR2 from the germline V gene are WNHNN and SYGVQD (reference sequence). In DNA, the CDR3 is TGCGCCAGCAGTGAGTCGAGAGATCAGCCCCAGCATTTT. It specifies CASSESRDQPQHF.

The J gene is TRBJ2-1, the V gene TRBV29-1, with 7 bases aligning to TRBD2. The V gene's germline CDR1 is SQVTM and CDR2 ANQGSEA. The CDR3 covers 14 residues. CDR3 loop: CNVCWAGARNEQFF. CDR3 DNA sequence: TGCAACGTATGTTGGGCGGGAGCTCGGAATGAGCAGTTCTTC.